These T cell receptor beta chains were read from a single sample in a study of CD8+CD57+ T cells in acquired aplastic anemia. TCRdb itself ran the reads through MiXCR, one entry per CDR3 protein. Of 150,000 to 200,000 distinct CDR3 sequences listed, 45% to 55% are singletons. The specimen was sorted CD4+, CD8+, or CD8+CD57+ T cells (not recorded which) from PBMCs. Receptors originate from a human donor with aplastic anemia. CDR3s include the opening cysteine and the closing phenylalanine or tryptophan. The D gene is left open where the match is weak. Part of the rows lack a size; the others show once, few, many or a class for expanded clones.

clone size,V gene,J gene,D gene,CDR3 protein,CDR3 DNA
NA,TRBV20-1,TRBJ2-1,TRBD2,CSASTTSGGPEQFF,TGCAGTGCTAGTACGACTAGCGGGGGACCTGAGCAGTTCTTC
many,TRBV15,TRBJ1-6,NA,CATSRERTANSPLHF,TGTGCCACCAGCAGAGAAAGGACAGCCAATTCACCCCTCCACTTT
NA,TRBV3-1,TRBJ1-2,NA,CASSNVAGHLNYGYTF,TGTGCCAGCAGCAACGTAGCGGGACACCTTAACTATGGCTACACCTTC
few,TRBV12-3/TRBV12-4,TRBJ2-2,NA,CASSSKRTTGTVPTGELFF,TGTGCCAGCAGTTCTAAACGAACCACAGGGACGGTCCCCACCGGGGAGCTGTTTTTT
NA,TRBV19,TRBJ1-5,NA,CASSTILGGNQPQHF,TGTGCCAGTAGCACGATACTTGGGGGCAATCAGCCCCAGCATTTT
NA,TRBV20-1,TRBJ2-7,TRBD1,CSAARTGNEQYF,TGCAGTGCCGCGCGGACAGGGAACGAGCAGTACTTC
many,TRBV2,TRBJ2-5,NA,CASRQSLEGSETQYF,TGTGCCAGCAGGCAATCTTTGGAGGGTTCAGAGACCCAGTACTTC
NA,TRBV7-3,TRBJ2-1,NA,CASSPQSDEQFF,TGTGCCAGCAGCCCCCAGTCAGATGAGCAGTTCTTC
many,TRBV7-2,TRBJ2-7,NA,CASSRGYPGPQYF,TGTGCCAGCAGCAGGGGCTATCCGGGTCCCCAGTACTTC
once,TRBV19,TRBJ1-1,TRBD1,CASSPKQGMNTEAFF,TGTGCCAGTAGTCCTAAACAGGGGATGAACACTGAAGCTTTCTTT
NA,TRBV5-1,TRBJ2-7,NA,CASSFQGYEQYF,TGCGCCAGCAGCTTTCAGGGATACGAGCAGTACTTC
few,TRBV29-1,TRBJ1-2,NA,CSVEIFNYGYTF,TGCAGCGTTGAGATATTTAACTATGGCTACACCTTC
many,TRBV29-1,TRBJ2-1,TRBD2,CSVVLAGHNEQFF,TGCAGCGTTGTCCTAGCGGGCCACAATGAGCAGTTCTTC
NA,TRBV4-1,TRBJ2-1,NA,CASSRGPPGIAPEQFF,TGCGCCAGCAGCCGAGGGCCCCCGGGAATCGCGCCTGAGCAGTTCTTC
NA,TRBV20-1,TRBJ1-6,NA,CSAHRALYNSPLHF,TGCAGTGCCCACCGGGCCCTCTATAATTCACCCCTCCACTTT
NA,TRBV20-1,TRBJ2-5,TRBD2,CSARGAGGETQYF,TGCAGTGCTAGAGGGGCGGGAGGGGAGACCCAGTACTTC
NA,TRBV5-4,TRBJ2-7,NA,CASSLAAGAGEQYF,TGTGCCAGCAGCTTGGCCGCGGGGGCGGGGGAGCAGTACTTC
many,TRBV20-1,TRBJ2-7,TRBD2,CSARTSGDYEQYF,TGCAGTGCTCGGACTAGCGGTGATTACGAGCAGTACTTC
many,TRBV7-8,TRBJ1-1,NA,CASSNYELNTEAFF,TGTGCCAGCAGCAACTACGAGCTAAACACTGAAGCTTTCTTT
NA,TRBV6-1,TRBJ1-4,NA,CASTGTVPYINEKLFF,TGTGCCAGCACCGGGACCGTCCCTTATATTAATGAAAAACTGTTTTTT
NA,TRBV2,TRBJ1-6,TRBD1,CASSIADRGPLSPLHF,TGTGCCAGCTCCATTGCGGACAGGGGTCCCCTTTCACCCCTCCACTTT
NA,TRBV4-2,TRBJ2-3,NA,CASSDVGRGATDTQYF,TGTGCCAGCAGCGACGTGGGACGGGGGGCGACAGATACGCAGTATTTT
many,TRBV7-3,TRBJ2-4,NA,CASSLTSDPRAKNIQYF,TGTGCCAGCAGCTTAACCTCCGACCCCAGGGCCAAAAACATTCAGTACTTC
NA,TRBV3-1,TRBJ1-1,NA,CASSPRDGTTMNTEAFF,TGTGCCAGCAGCCCGAGGGATGGCACAACGATGAACACTGAAGCTTTCTTT
NA,TRBV15,TRBJ2-3,TRBD2,CATSSPAGREGTDTQYF,TGTGCCACCAGCAGTCCCGCGGGGCGGGAGGGCACAGATACGCAGTATTTT
many,TRBV19,TRBJ1-1,NA,CASSMGRNTEAFF,TGTGCCAGTAGTATGGGCAGAAACACTGAAGCTTTCTTT
many,TRBV9,TRBJ2-7,NA,CASSENPKKGERGEQYF,TGTGCCAGCAGCGAAAACCCTAAGAAAGGCGAGAGGGGTGAGCAGTACTTC
NA,TRBV20-1,TRBJ2-7,NA,CSATPPGRLNYEQYF,TGCAGTGCCACTCCTCCGGGACGGCTAAACTACGAGCAGTACTTC